This T cell receptor beta chain was sequenced for a study of OX40 agonist ivuxolimab in advanced cancers. About the study: Hepatocellular carcinoma, melanoma, renal cell or head and neck cancer affected the dose-escalation patients.

Remarks on this clone: No antigen is known for it.

General study findings and limits: Partly responding patients at 0.1-3.0 mg/kg showed some of the smallest clonal expansion.

The CDR3 is 13 residues long. Germline V gene lookup returns CDR1 SGDLS and CDR2 YYNGEE. The data were produced by immunoSEQ multiplex PCR, yet TCRdb's version contains in-frame clones alone and is incomplete. Found here are over 55,000 clones, under 95% of them singletons; the top ten hold roughly 13%. V gene TRBV9 combines with J gene TRBJ2-5; TRBD2 matches at 8 bases. This specimen consisted of CD4+ or CD8+ T cells sorted from blood, obtained in a trial of the OX40 agonist ivuxolimab. The TCR originated in an adult with an advanced solid tumor such as melanoma, head and neck, liver or kidney cancer. The CDR3 here is CASGGGPRETQYF. CDR3 in DNA: TGTGCATCAGGCGGGGGGCCACGAGAGACCCAGTACTTC. Full variable domain (missing parts from reference TRBV9 and TRBJ2-5): DSGVTQTPKHLITATGQRVTLRCSPRSGDLSVYWYQQSLDQGLQFLIQYYNGEERAKGNILERFSAQQFPDLHSELNLSSLELGDSALYFCASGGGPRETQYFGPGTRLLVL.